Below are 3 T cell receptor beta chains sequenced from a single sample in a study of blood T cell repertoires in COVID-19. Method: immunoSEQ multiplex PCR; TCRdb's copy keeps in-frame clones and lacks some. This table has approximately 250,000 clones, about 91% appearing once. Sequenced material: PBMCs or T cells enriched from blood (not recorded which). The receptors come from a woman aged 40 to 55 with acute COVID-19.

In DNA, the CDR3 is TGTGCCAGCAGCCAATATTGGGGGGGAGGCACTGAAGCTTTCTTT. Protein sequence: CASSQYWGGGTEAFF. The rearrangement joins TRBV14 to TRBJ1-1; a weak D match, TRBD1 (5 bases). V was trimmed by 2 bases and J by 4 bases, leaving 14 bases between them. Germline CDR1 SGHDN, CDR2 FVKESK. The length of the CDR3 is 15 residues.

The chain joins TRBV5-6 to TRBJ2-3; TRBD2 aligns across 7 bases. Germline CDR1 reads SGHDT; CDR2 reads YYEEEE. This CDR3 comprises 17 residues. V was pared by 4 bases and J by 0 bases, with 11 bases of the junction left unmatched. The CDR3 bases are TGTGCCAGCAGCCGAACACTAGCGTCGACTAGCACAGATACGCAGTATTTT. Amino acid sequence: CASSRTLASTSTDTQYF.

The chain employs TRBV28 and TRBJ2-2, with TRBD1 identical over 9 bases. V lost 2 bases and J lost 4; bases outside the gene matches: 2. Per germline, CDR1 MDHEN and CDR2 SYDVKM. The CDR3 is 15 amino acids. The CDR3: CASSLGDRATGELFF. The DNA of the CDR3 is TGTGCCAGCAGTTTAGGGGACAGGGCCACCGGGGAGCTGTTTTTT.